The rows below give T cell receptor beta chains drawn from one sample of a study of T cells expressing NK-cell markers. From its re-call of the 5' RACE reads, TCRdb lists each CDR3 protein once, without DNA. The ten top clones account for less than 40%, within a sample of 150,000 or so distinct CDR3 sequences. The sequencing input was blood T cells: a sorted CD56 or NKG2C T cell subset, CD4+ or CD8+ T cells, or bulk PBMC T cells (not recorded which). Receptors were obtained from a woman between 45 and 65 years old in good health. CDR3s include the opening cysteine and the closing phenylalanine or tryptophan. The order of the fields is CDR3 protein, V gene, J gene.

CDR3: CASSLVPESPLHF
V: TRBV28
J: TRBJ1-6

CDR3: CASSEGQGYPGELFF
V: TRBV7-3
J: TRBJ2-2

CDR3: CASSDRDRGYEQYF
V: TRBV7-8
J: TRBJ2-7

CDR3: CASSQDQAGPLNEQFF
V: TRBV3-1
J: TRBJ2-1

CDR3: CASIDGALNKSSYNEQFF
V: TRBV23-1
J: TRBJ2-1

CDR3: CASSLLTNNEQFF
V: TRBV5-1
J: TRBJ2-1

CDR3: CASSAGVGTANTEAFF
V: TRBV9
J: TRBJ1-1

CDR3: CATSLDGEGYNEQFF
V: TRBV24-1
J: TRBJ2-1

CDR3: CASSDDGGRQPQHF
V: TRBV6-1
J: TRBJ1-5

CDR3: CATSPGLVPYEQYF
V: TRBV12-3/TRBV12-4
J: TRBJ2-7

CDR3: CASKFGTGINEQFF
V: TRBV6-5
J: TRBJ2-1

CDR3: CATSDRGQFQETQYF
V: TRBV24-1
J: TRBJ2-5

CDR3: CSALSGAGNEQFF
V: TRBV20-1
J: TRBJ2-1

CDR3: CASSRVGAVTSYEQYF
V: TRBV7-9
J: TRBJ2-7

CDR3: CASSISRVSNEQFF
V: TRBV25-1
J: TRBJ2-1

CDR3: CSARDPIAGVTDTQYF
V: TRBV20-1
J: TRBJ2-3

CDR3: CASSLQGEEQFF
V: TRBV12-3/TRBV12-4
J: TRBJ2-1

CDR3: CASSLTSGRALNEQYF
V: TRBV7-9
J: TRBJ2-7

CDR3: CASSFGAVSDGELFF
V: TRBV7-9
J: TRBJ2-2

CDR3: CASGLGQGLTGELFF
V: TRBV12-5
J: TRBJ2-2

CDR3: CASSYWTSGGADTQYF
V: TRBV6-5
J: TRBJ2-3

CDR3: CASRNQRAELFF
V: TRBV11-2
J: TRBJ2-2

CDR3: CASRHLTTGMLAEAFF
V: TRBV6-5
J: TRBJ1-1

CDR3: CASSTTGSTSPLHF
V: TRBV28
J: TRBJ1-6

CDR3: CASSLDPGTSRETQYF
V: TRBV7-2
J: TRBJ2-5